This TCR beta chain was captured in a study of identifying expanded T cells in peripheral blood. Clones were sequenced by immunoSEQ multiplex PCR, and TCRdb holds only the in-frame ones, with some missing. In the table there are some 96,000 clones, about 87% of which are singletons. Germline CDR1 and CDR2: SEHNR and FQNEAQ (reference sequence). The germline V and J ends were trimmed by 3 bases and 8 bases, with 10 bases remaining between them. The length of the CDR3 is 12 residues. J is TRBJ1-1 and V is TRBV7-9; a possible D gene is TRBD1 (5 bases). This TCR came from a person aged 18 to 75 in good health. Source material: blood. The CDR3 DNA is TGTGCCAGCAGCTTGATTGGGGGAGAAGCTTTCTTT. As protein: CASSLIGGEAFF.